This TCR beta chain comes out of a study of T cell changes during pregnancy in multiple sclerosis. Some clones are missing from TCRdb's copy, which holds only in-frame ones; the method was immunoSEQ multiplex PCR. This table has tens of thousands of clones, 80% to 95% appearing once. Germline V gene sequence: CDR1 WSHSY, CDR2 SAAADI. The CDR3 has 12 residues. V was trimmed by 7 bases and J by 4 bases, leaving 8 bases between them. Sequencing was performed on CD8+ T cells from peripheral blood mononuclear cells, taken after pregnancy. This clonotype was obtained from a female donor with multiple sclerosis, enrolled in a pregnancy study. J is TRBJ1-5 and V is TRBV10-2; no clear D gene. CDR3 bases: TGCGCCAGCAAGACGGGGAATCAGCCCCAGCATTTT. This translates into CASKTGNQPQHF.